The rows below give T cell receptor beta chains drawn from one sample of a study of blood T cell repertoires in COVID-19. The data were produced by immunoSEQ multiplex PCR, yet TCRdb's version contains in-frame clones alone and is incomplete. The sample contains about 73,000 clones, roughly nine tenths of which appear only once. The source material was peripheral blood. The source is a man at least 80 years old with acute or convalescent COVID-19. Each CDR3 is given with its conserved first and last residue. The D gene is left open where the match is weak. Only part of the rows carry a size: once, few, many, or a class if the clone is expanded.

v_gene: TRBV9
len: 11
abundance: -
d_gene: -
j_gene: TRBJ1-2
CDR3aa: CASTLTGDYTF
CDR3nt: TGTGCCAGCACCCTTACGGGTGACTACACCTTC

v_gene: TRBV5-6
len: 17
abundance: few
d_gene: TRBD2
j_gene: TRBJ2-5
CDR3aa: CASSPGTSGGAGETQYF
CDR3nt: TGTGCCAGCAGCCCCGGGACTAGCGGGGGGGCAGGGGAGACCCAGTACTTC

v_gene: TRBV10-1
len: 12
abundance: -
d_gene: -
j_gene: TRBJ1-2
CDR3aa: CASSESLGPHVF
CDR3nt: TGCGCCAGCAGTGAGTCTCTGGGGCCACACGTCTTC

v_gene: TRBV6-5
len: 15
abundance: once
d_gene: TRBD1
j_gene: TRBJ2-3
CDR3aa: CASSYAQGVSDTQYF
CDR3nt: TGTGCCAGCAGTTACGCACAGGGGGTGTCAGATACGCAGTATTTT

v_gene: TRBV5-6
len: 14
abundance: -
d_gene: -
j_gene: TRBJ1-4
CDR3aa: CASSLRGINEKLFF
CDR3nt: TGTGCCAGCAGCTTGCGGGGGATTAATGAAAAACTGTTTTTT

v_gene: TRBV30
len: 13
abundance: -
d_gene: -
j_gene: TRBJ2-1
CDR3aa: CAWTGDPYNEQFF
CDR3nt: TGTGCCTGGACAGGGGATCCTTACAATGAGCAGTTCTTC

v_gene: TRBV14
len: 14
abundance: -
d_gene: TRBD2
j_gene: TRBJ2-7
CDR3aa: CASSPGTSGYEQYF
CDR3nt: TGTGCCAGCAGCCCCGGGACTAGCGGGTACGAGCAGTACTTC

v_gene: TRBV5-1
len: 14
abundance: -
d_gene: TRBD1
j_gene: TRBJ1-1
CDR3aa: CASSFQGVDTEAFF
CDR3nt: TGCGCCAGCAGCTTTCAGGGGGTAGACACTGAAGCTTTCTTT

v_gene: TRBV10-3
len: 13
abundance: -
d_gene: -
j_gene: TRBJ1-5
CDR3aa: CAISERGNQPQHF
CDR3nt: TGTGCCATCAGTGAGAGGGGGAACCAGCCCCAGCATTTT

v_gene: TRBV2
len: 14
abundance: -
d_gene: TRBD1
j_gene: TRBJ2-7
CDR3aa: CASRDRTGNNEQYF
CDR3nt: TGTGCCAGCCGTGACAGGACAGGGAATAACGAGCAGTACTTC

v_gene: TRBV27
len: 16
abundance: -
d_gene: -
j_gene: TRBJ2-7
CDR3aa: CASSPTVGLAVDEQYF
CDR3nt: TGTGCCAGCAGCCCTACCGTGGGCCTTGCCGTAGACGAGCAGTACTTC

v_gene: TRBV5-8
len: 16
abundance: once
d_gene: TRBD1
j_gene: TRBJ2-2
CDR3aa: CASSLGQGVVTGELFF
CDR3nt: TGTGCCAGCAGTTTGGGACAGGGGGTAGTTACCGGGGAGCTGTTTTTT

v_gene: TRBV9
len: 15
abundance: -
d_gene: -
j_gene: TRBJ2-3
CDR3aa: CASSIDLRSTDTQYF
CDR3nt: TGTGCCAGCAGCATAGACTTACGATCCACAGATACGCAGTATTTT

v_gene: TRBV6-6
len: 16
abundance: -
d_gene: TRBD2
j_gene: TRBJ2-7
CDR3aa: CASSSPAGGRIYEQYF
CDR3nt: TGTGCCAGCAGTTCCCCTGCGGGGGGTAGAATCTACGAGCAGTACTTC

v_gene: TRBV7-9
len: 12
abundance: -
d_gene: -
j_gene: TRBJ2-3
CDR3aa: CASSSSGGTQYF
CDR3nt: TGTGCCAGCAGCTCCTCAGGAGGGACGCAGTATTTT

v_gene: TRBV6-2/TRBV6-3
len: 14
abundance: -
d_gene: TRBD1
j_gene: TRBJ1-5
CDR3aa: CASSPTGGVQPQHF
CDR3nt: TGTGCCAGCAGCCCTACAGGGGGCGTCCAGCCCCAGCATTTT

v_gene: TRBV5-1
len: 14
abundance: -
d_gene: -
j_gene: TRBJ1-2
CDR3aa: CASTPDNSNYGYTF
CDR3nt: TGCGCCAGCACCCCGGACAACTCCAACTATGGCTACACCTTC

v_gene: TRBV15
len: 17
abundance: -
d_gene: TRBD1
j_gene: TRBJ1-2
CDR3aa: CATSRAGTGGADYGYTF
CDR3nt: TGTGCCACCAGCAGAGCCGGGACAGGGGGCGCCGACTATGGCTACACCTTC

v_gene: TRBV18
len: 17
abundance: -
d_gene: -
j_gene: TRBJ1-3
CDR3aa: CASSPPNRVSSGNTIYF
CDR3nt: TGTGCCAGCTCACCACCGAACAGGGTGTCCTCTGGAAACACCATATATTTT

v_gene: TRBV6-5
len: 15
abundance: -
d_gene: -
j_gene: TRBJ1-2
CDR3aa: CASSYSSGTHYGYTF
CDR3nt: TGTGCCAGCAGTTACTCGTCCGGGACACACTATGGCTACACCTTC

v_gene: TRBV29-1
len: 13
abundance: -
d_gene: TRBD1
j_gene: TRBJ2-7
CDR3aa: CSVEGQGASEQYF
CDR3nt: TGCAGCGTTGAGGGACAGGGGGCCAGCGAGCAGTACTTC

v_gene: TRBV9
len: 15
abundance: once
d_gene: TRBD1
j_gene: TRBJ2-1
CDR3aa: CASSAPDRGDNEQFF
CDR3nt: TGTGCCAGCAGCGCCCCGGACAGGGGGGACAATGAGCAGTTCTTC

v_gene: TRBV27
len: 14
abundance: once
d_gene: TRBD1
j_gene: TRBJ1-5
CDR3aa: CASSPLRGQQPQHF
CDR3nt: TGTGCCAGCAGTCCCCTTAGGGGGCAACAGCCCCAGCATTTT

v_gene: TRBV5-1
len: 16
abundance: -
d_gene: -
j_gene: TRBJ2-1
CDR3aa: CASSLQVRGIDNEQFF
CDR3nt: TGCGCCAGCAGCTTGCAAGTCAGGGGTATCGACAATGAGCAGTTCTTC